This T cell receptor beta chain derives from a study of control samples from healthy donors and cancer patients. Germline V CDR1 and CDR2: MDHEN, SYDVKM. V lost 6 bases to trimming and J lost 2 bases, with 17 bases between them. The length of the CDR3 is 17 residues. Assay: immunoSEQ multiplex PCR; the TCRdb copy retains only in-frame clones and omits some. The sample carries roughly 52,000 clones, approximately 95% recorded once. The material sequenced was blood. The clonotype comes from a young man in good health. This chain uses TRBV28 with TRBJ1-6; maybe TRBD1 (5 bases). The CDR3 region is CASRNTRSGTYNSPLHF. For the CDR3, the DNA is TGTGCCAGCAGAAACACACGTTCAGGGACCTATAATTCACCCCTCCACTTT. Using reference TRBV28 and TRBJ1-6 for the parts outside the CDR3, the full variable domain is DVKVTQSSRYLVKRTGEKVFLECVQDMDHENMFWYRQDPGLGLRLIYFSYDVKMKEKGDIPEGYSVSREKKERFSLILESASTNQTSMYLCASRNTRSGTYNSPLHFGNGTRLTVT.